The clone carrying this TCR beta chain was found a few times. No antigen is known for it. Each CDR3 protein gets one entry after TCRdb re-called the reads with MiXCR. Of 400,000 to 600,000 distinct CDR3 sequences in the sample, about 42% are singletons; the top ten hold roughly two fifths. This sample is drawn from a study of T cell repertoires in cytomegalovirus infection. For the study at large: HLA-B-restricted CMV epitopes that are well studied were used alongside recently identified HLA-C-restricted ones.

Findings and limits, study-wide: Dominant in the ex vivo response were TCR beta clonotypes restricted by HLA-C and specific for CMV.

The trim removed 3 bases at V and 7 bases at J, leaving 4 bases unmatched. CDR3 length equals 13 residues. CDR1 is LNHDA and CDR2 is SQIVND in the germline V gene (reference sequence). The clonotype was recovered from a human donor in good health (CMV status not recorded). Some clones in this sample may be carry-over from other donors' samples. The specimen was cultured PBMCs, collected from culture after CMV antigen stimulation. V and J are TRBV19 and TRBJ2-5; 8 bases match TRBD2. The CDR3 region has the DNA TGTGCCAGTAGTATTGGGCGGGAGGCGACCCAGTACTTC. This codes for CASSIGREATQYF. Looking up the rest from reference TRBV19 and TRBJ2-5 gives the full variable domain: DGGITQSPKYLFRKEGQNVTLSCEQNLNHDAMYWYRQDPGQGLRLIYYSQIVNDFQKGDIAEGYSVSREKKESFPLTVTSAQKNPTAFYLCASSIGREATQYFGPGTRLLVL.